This T cell receptor beta chain was identified during a study of T cells in localized non-small cell lung cancer (dated by TCRdb to the early 2020s). Context from the whole study: The study analyzed T cell repertoires of 200 to 250 early-stage NSCLC patients, comparing tumors and uninvolved tumor-adjacent lungs. The mean age of the NSCLC patients was under 70 years, with 120 to 150 men and approximately 100 women. The cohort consisted of approximately 220 treatment-naive NSCLC patients whose localized lung tumors had been resected. What the authors observed across the whole study: Higher blood T cell density associated with longer overall survival, while higher adjacent-lung clonality associated with shorter survival. Uninvolved tumor-adjacent lung showed the highest T cell clonality, higher than tumor, which suggests more focused antigenic responses in the uninvolved tumor-adjacent lung. Because multi-region sequencing of the tumors was not done, intratumor heterogeneity could not be ruled out. Because the study design was exploratory, TCR variables were selected using unadjusted p-values without false-discovery rate correction. Of the top 100 tumor clones, a median of roughly 57 were detected in paired uninvolved adjacent lung; over 25 were also among that lung's top 100.

At diagnosis, peripheral blood, uninvolved tumor-adjacent lung and tumor were collected and were preserved as a mix of fresh-frozen and FFPE material. For TCR repertoire profiling, blood samples were analyzed in the form of peripheral blood mononuclear cells. The immunoSEQ Assay was used to sequence TCR beta CDR3 regions from DNA. Concerning the study's data processing: T cell density was computed as TCR beta template counts normalized to usable DNA estimated by amplifying housekeeping genes. The preseqR package was used to estimate richness by extrapolating to 400,000 templates for PBMC samples and to 120,000 templates for tissue samples. Clonality was defined as one minus Pielou's evenness. To identify tissue-enriched TCRs, differential abundance testing was run on productive amino-acid clonotypes with a minimum total count of 5 and an alpha of 0.1. The Jaccard Index and the Morisita Overlap Index were used to measure how much the repertoires overlapped between compartments. GLIPH grouped TCR beta CDR3s together with public tetramer-defined viral CDR3s, and a viral motif had to include at least three viral sequences and show V-gene enrichment. TCRdb obtained this table from immuneACCESS and retained in-frame rearrangements with V and J assigned. These tables miss some clones; where compared with another copy, unresolved V genes account for less than half of the shortfall, and the remainder is unexplained. V and J calls and clone size come straight from that table; D and trimming were deduced from the DNA. The sample profile shows some 30,000 clones; about 90% of them were found once. Of the sample, 4.5% to 7% is held by the ten largest clones.

About this clone itself: Its antigen remains unidentified. No qualities accompany the bases; no much larger clone lies one base away.

The sequence was obtained from a man aged 40-75 years with stage II lung adenocarcinoma. This specimen consisted of PBMCs, obtained before any cancer treatment.

CDR3 reads: CASSLLAGGPKSYNEQFF. The DNA sequence follows: TGTGCCAGCAGCTTACTAGCGGGAGGGCCCAAGTCCTACAATGAGCAGTTCTTC. The rearranged chain carries TRBV7-3 and TRBJ2-1, and TRBD2 matches 12 of the central bases. In the germline V gene, CDR1 corresponds to SGHTA and CDR2 to FQGTGA. V has 2 bases trimmed and J has 1 base trimmed; junction bases matching no gene number 6. The CDR3 has 18 amino acids, counting the end cysteine and phenylalanine. Only the CDR3 DNA stays, 54 bases, in frame from base 1.